This TCR beta chain was obtained from a study of control samples from healthy donors and cancer patients. Sequencing was performed with immunoSEQ multiplex PCR; in TCRdb, only in-frame clones are kept and a portion is missing. The sample comprises around 100,000 clones, about 88% of which are singletons, and roughly an eighth rests with the top ten. This clone was detected only once. The length of the CDR3 is 14 residues. Germline V lookup: CDR1 MNHEY, CDR2 SVGAGI. With 7 bases removed from V and 0 bases from J, the gap between germline ends came to 12 bases. V is TRBV6-5 and J is TRBJ1-1; D might be TRBD1 (6 bases). The specimen was blood. The sequence came from a woman aged 65 to 85 in good health. CDR3 in amino acids: CASNAGALNTEAFF. The CDR3 DNA sequence: TGTGCCAGCAATGCAGGGGCCCTGAACACTGAAGCTTTCTTT.